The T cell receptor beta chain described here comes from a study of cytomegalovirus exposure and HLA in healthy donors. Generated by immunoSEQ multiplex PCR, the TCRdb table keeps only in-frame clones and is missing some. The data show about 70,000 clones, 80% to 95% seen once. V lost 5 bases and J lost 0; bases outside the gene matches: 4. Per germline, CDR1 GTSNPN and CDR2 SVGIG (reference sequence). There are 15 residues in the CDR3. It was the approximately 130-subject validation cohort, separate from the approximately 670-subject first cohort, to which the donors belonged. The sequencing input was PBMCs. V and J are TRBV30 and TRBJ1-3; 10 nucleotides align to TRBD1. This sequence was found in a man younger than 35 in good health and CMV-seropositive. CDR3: CAWGGQGDSGNTIYF. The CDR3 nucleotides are TGTGCCTGGGGCGGACAGGGGGACTCTGGAAACACCATATATTTT.